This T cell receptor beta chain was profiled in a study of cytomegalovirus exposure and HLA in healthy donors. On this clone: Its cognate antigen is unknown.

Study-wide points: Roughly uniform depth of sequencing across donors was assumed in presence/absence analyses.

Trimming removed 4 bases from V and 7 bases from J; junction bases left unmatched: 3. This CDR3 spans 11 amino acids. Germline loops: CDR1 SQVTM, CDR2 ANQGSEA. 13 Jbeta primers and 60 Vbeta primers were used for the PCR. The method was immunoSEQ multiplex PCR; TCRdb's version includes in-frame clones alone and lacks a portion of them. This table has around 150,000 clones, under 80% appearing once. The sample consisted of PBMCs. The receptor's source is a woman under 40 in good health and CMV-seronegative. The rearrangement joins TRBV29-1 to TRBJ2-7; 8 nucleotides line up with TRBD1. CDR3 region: CSVAGGEEQYF. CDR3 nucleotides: TGCAGCGTTGCAGGGGGCGAAGAGCAGTACTTC.